Below, 20 T cell receptor beta chains from the same sample are listed, as sequenced in a study of blood T cell repertoires in COVID-19. TCRdb's table, derived via immunoSEQ multiplex PCR, lists solely in-frame clones and lacks some. The sample has under 400,000 clones; 87% are singletons. Sequencing was performed on PBMCs or T cells enriched from blood (not recorded which). These receptors came from a man aged 35 to 55 in a cohort exposed to, infected with or recovered from COVID-19 (not recorded which).

J is TRBJ2-5 and V is TRBV20-1; D remains ambiguous. The CDR3 contains 10 residues. V was pared by 5 bases and J by 3 bases, with 4 bases between. Germline loops: CDR1 DFQATT, CDR2 SNEGSKA (reference sequence). CDR3 sequence (DNA): TGCAGTGCTTTAAAAGAGACCCAGTACTTC. It encodes CSALKETQYF.

CDR3 region: CVRSLASGSDEQFF. The CDR3 DNA reads TGTGTCAGAAGCTTAGCTAGCGGGAGTGATGAGCAGTTCTTC. V usage is TRBV7-5 and J usage is TRBJ2-1; the table's D call, TRBD2, has no DNA check behind it. TRBV7-5 is labeled a pseudogene. The CDR3 runs 14 residues.

V gene TRBV7-8 combines with J gene TRBJ1-1; 11 bases are a match to TRBD1. Germline V gene data show CDR1 as SGHVS and CDR2 as FQNEAQ. The CDR3 is 14 amino acids. Unmatched junction bases numbered 6, after V lost 7 bases and J lost 5 bases. CDR3 in DNA: TGTGCCAGCACCGGGACAGGGGGAGGGACTGAAGCTTTCTTT. This encodes CASTGTGGGTEAFF. The full variable domain, in which reference TRBV7-8 and TRBJ1-1 provide the parts outside the CDR3, is GAGVSQSPRYKVAKRGQDVALRCDPISGHVSLFWYQQALGQGPEFLTYFQNEAQLDKSGLPSDRFFAERPEGSVSTLKIQRTQQEDSAVYLCASTGTGGGTEAFFGQGTRLTVV.

The chain combines TRBV4-1 with TRBJ2-1; the match to TRBD2 covers 8 bases. CDR1 MGHRA and CDR2 YSYEKL come from the germline V gene. V shed 4 bases and J 9 bases; nucleotides not matched to a gene: 11. The CDR3 contains 15 residues. CDR3 protein: CASSRGTGTSSEQFF. Here the CDR3 DNA reads TGCGCCAGCAGCCGCGGTACAGGGACTAGTTCTGAGCAGTTCTTC.

This clone was counted a few times. The rearrangement uses TRBV2 and TRBJ2-2; 14 positions agree with TRBD2. This CDR3 region has 15 residues. Unmatched junction bases numbered 3, after V lost 6 bases and J lost 6 bases. The germline V gene encodes CDR1 SNHLY and CDR2 FYNNEI. CDR3 DNA: TGTGCCAGCAGCGGGACTAGCGGGAGATCCGGGGAGCTGTTTTTT. Translating it yields CASSGTSGRSGELFF.

This chain uses TRBV20-1 with TRBJ2-3, with D possibly being TRBD2 (6 bases). CDR3 length: 11 residues. The ends were cut back, 6 bases at V and 13 bases at J, with 17 bases in the middle. Germline V gene sequence: CDR1 DFQATT, CDR2 SNEGSKA (reference sequence). CDR3 DNA sequence: TGCAGTGCCGAGACTAGTCCCCGTAAGTATTTT. Amino acids: CSAETSPRKYF.

The chain carries TRBV11-2 and TRBJ2-7; unclear D gene. V dropped 0 bases and J dropped 4 bases, with 7 bases sitting between them. This CDR3 comprises 13 residues. Germline CDR1 SGHAT, CDR2 FQNNGV. The DNA for the CDR3 is TGTGCCAGCAGCTTAGATATAATGTACGAGCAGTACTTC. Protein: CASSLDIMYEQYF.

The V and J genes are TRBV18 and TRBJ1-1, with D tentatively TRBD1 (5 bases). Germline lookup yields CDR1 KGHSH and CDR2 LQKENI. CDR3 length equals 15 residues. Trimming left V 0 bases short and J 4 bases short, with 12 bases between. The chain's CDR3 is CASSPPRTGGTEAFF. CDR3 bases: TGTGCCAGCTCACCACCAAGGACGGGGGGCACTGAAGCTTTCTTT.

V gene TRBV10-2 combines with J gene TRBJ2-3; TRBD2 matches at 10 bases. V shed 6 bases and J 3 bases; nucleotides not matched to a gene: 6. The CDR3 consists of 15 residues. Germline CDR1 and CDR2: WSHSY and SAAADI. The CDR3 sequence is CASSRTSGRTDTQYF. For the CDR3, the DNA is TGCGCCAGCAGCCGGACTAGCGGAAGGACAGATACGCAGTATTTT.

The chain recombines TRBV7-2 with TRBJ2-1; 8 nucleotides agree with TRBD2. This CDR3 comprises 17 residues. J was trimmed by 7 bases and V by 5 bases; bases with no gene match: 16. The germline CDR1 and CDR2 sequences are SGHTA and FQGNSA. DNA for the CDR3: TGTGCCAGCAGCCAACCCAGGGCTTTAGCGGGACGGAATGAGCAGTTCTTC. Protein: CASSQPRALAGRNEQFF.

J is TRBJ1-4 and V is TRBV2, with 10 bases fitting TRBD1. The CDR3 sequence is 14 residues long. Germline V gene lookup returns CDR1 SNHLY and CDR2 FYNNEI. V dropped 6 bases and J dropped 5; count of bases not matched to a gene: 3. CDR3 in DNA: TGTGCCAGCAGGGCGGGACAGGGGAATGAAAAACTGTTTTTT. Translation: CASRAGQGNEKLFF.

The rearrangement joins TRBV6-6 to TRBJ2-7, with TRBD2 identical over 10 bases. Germline V gives CDR1 MNHNY, CDR2 SVGAGI (reference sequence). V was pared by 5 bases and J by 6 bases, with 13 bases of the junction left unmatched. The CDR3 has 16 amino acids. CDR3 region: CASSQSSGSIRGEQYF. DNA of the CDR3: TGTGCCAGCAGTCAGTCTAGCGGGAGTATCCGGGGCGAGCAGTACTTC.

This rearrangement joins TRBV10-2 to TRBJ2-3; 7 nucleotides line up with TRBD2. Looked up from germline, CDR1 is WSHSY and CDR2 is SAAADI. The V gene end was trimmed by 6 bases and the J gene end by 4 bases; junction bases not matched to a gene: 4. The length of the CDR3 is 13 residues. CDR3 in DNA: TGCGCCAGCAGAGGACTAGTGTCAGATACGCAGTATTTT. Protein: CASRGLVSDTQYF.

V gene TRBV14 combines with J gene TRBJ2-7; the match to TRBD1 covers 8 bases. This CDR3 region has 13 residues. CDR1 is SGHDN, CDR2 FVKESK, per germline. Unmatched junction bases numbered 0, after V lost 2 bases and J lost 3 bases. For the CDR3, the DNA is TGTGCCAGCAGCCAAACAGGGGGCTACGAGCAGTACTTC. Translating gives CASSQTGGYEQYF.

The J gene is TRBJ2-2, the V gene TRBV6-2 or TRBV6-3, with 10 bases matching TRBD1. The V and J ends lost 6 bases and 2 bases, in that order; junction bases with no gene match: 12. The germline gives CDR1 MNHEY, CDR2 SVGEGT. The CDR3 runs to 18 residues. The CDR3 coding sequence is TGTGCCAGCAGACCTCATATCGACAGGGGGCTTAACACCGGGGAGCTGTTTTTT. Its protein is CASRPHIDRGLNTGELFF.

The table lists this clone with a count of one. Other DNA sequences in the sample encode the same CDR3. The J gene is TRBJ2-1, the V gene TRBV3-1 (or the pseudogene TRBV3-2), with D possibly being TRBD2 (5 bases). The CDR3 covers 11 residues. CDR1 and CDR2 (germline): LGHDT, YNNKEL (reference sequence). V was trimmed by 3 bases and J by 9 bases, leaving 6 bases between them. CDR3 protein: CASSQAGEQFF. The CDR3 nucleotides are TGTGCCAGCAGCCAGGCGGGTGAGCAGTTCTTC.

This clone appeared a few times. J is TRBJ2-2 and V is TRBV6-2 or TRBV6-3; 11 nucleotides line up with TRBD2. Losses at the gene ends were 5 bases for V and 2 bases for J; bases not matched to a gene: 10. This CDR3 has 18 amino acids. Germline V lookup: CDR1 MNHEY, CDR2 SVGEGT. The CDR3 DNA follows: TGTGCCAGCAGTCCCCGACTAGCGGGACCATACAACACCGGGGAGCTGTTTTTT. This sequence encodes CASSPRLAGPYNTGELFF.

This chain connects TRBV27 to TRBJ2-7; D perhaps matches TRBD2 (6 bases). The CDR3 consists of 14 residues. Trimming took off 1 base at V and 3 bases at J, with 10 bases between the two ends. The germline V gene has CDR1 MNHEY and CDR2 SMNVEV (reference sequence). In DNA form, the CDR3 reads TGTGCCAGCAGTTTATGGGGGGACGGCTACGAGCAGTACTTC. Its translation is CASSLWGDGYEQYF.

This clone was seen more than once but under ten times. The CDR3 spells CASSVHQGQADTQYF. The CDR3 region has the DNA TGTGCCAGCAGCGTACACCAGGGTCAGGCAGATACGCAGTATTTT. The chain joins TRBV9 to TRBJ2-3; D may be TRBD1 (5 bases). Trimming removed 1 base at V and 4 bases at J, with 13 bases between. The CDR3 runs 15 residues. Germline V gene data show CDR1 as SGDLS and CDR2 as YYNGEE. Full variable domain (outside the CDR3, taken from reference TRBV9 and TRBJ2-3): DSGVTQTPKHLITATGQRVTLRCSPRSGDLSVYWYQQSLDQGLQFLIQYYNGEERAKGNILERFSAQQFPDLHSELNLSSLELGDSALYFCASSVHQGQADTQYFGPGTRLTVL.

The chain links TRBV30 to TRBJ2-5; TRBD1 matches 10 bases. V lost 0 bases, J lost 3 bases, and 4 bases stayed unmatched. Germline-derived CDR1 and CDR2 are GTSNPN and SVGIG (reference sequence). This CDR3 has 15 amino acids. DNA of the CDR3: TGTGCCTGGAGTGTACCGGGACAGGGGAAAGAGACCCAGTACTTC. It encodes CAWSVPGQGKETQYF.